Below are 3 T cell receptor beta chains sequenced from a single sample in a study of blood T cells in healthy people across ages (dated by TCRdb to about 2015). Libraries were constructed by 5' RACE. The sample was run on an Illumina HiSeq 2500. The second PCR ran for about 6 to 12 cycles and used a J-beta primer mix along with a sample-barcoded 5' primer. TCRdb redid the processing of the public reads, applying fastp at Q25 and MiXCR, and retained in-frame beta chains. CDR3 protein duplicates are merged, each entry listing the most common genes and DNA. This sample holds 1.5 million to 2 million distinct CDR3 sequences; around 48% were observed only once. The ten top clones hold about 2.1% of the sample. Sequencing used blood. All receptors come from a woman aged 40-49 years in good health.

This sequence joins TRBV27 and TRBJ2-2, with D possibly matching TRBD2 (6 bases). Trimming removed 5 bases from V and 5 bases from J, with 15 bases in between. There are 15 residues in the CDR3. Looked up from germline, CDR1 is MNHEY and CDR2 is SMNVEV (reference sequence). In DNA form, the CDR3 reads TGTGCCAGCAGTGGACTCGGGGCGGGGACCGGGGAGCTGTTTTTT. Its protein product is CASSGLGAGTGELFF.

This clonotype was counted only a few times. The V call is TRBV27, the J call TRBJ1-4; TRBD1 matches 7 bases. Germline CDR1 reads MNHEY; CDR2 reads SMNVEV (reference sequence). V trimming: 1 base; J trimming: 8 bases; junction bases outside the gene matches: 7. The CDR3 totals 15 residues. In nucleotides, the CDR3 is TGTGCCAGCAGTTTATTCCAGGGGGGAAGGGAAAAACTGTTTTTT. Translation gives CASSLFQGGREKLFF. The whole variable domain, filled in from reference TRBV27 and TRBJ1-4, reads EAQVTQNPRYLITVTGKKLTVTCSQNMNHEYMSWYRQDPGLGLRQIYYSMNVEVTDKGDVPEGYKVSRKEKRNFPLILESPSPNQTSLYFCASSLFQGGREKLFFGSGTQLSVL.

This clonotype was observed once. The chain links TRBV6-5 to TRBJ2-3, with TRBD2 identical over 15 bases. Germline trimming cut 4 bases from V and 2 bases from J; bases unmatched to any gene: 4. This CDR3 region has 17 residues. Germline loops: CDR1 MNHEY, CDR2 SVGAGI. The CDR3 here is CASSFGLAGGVTDTQYF. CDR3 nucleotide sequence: TGTGCCAGCAGTTTCGGACTAGCGGGGGGGGTCACAGATACGCAGTATTTT.